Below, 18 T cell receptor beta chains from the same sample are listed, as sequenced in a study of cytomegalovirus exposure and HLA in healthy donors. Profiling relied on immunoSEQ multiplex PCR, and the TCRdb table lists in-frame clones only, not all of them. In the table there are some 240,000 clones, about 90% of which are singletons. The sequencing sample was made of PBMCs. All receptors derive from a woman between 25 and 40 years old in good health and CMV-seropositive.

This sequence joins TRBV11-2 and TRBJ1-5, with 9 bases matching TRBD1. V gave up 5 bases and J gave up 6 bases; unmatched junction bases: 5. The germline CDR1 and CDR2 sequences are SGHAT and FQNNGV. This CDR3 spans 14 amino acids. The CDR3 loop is CASSVDRGRQPQHF. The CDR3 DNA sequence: TGTGCCAGCAGCGTGGACAGGGGACGTCAGCCCCAGCATTTT. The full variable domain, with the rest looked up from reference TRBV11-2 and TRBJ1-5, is EAGVAQSPRYKIIEKRQSVAFWCNPISGHATLYWYQQILGQGPKLLIQFQNNGVVDDSQLPKDRFSAERLKGVDSTLKIQPAKLEDSAVYLCASSVDRGRQPQHFGDGTRLSIL.

Written as DNA, the CDR3 is TGTGCCAGCAGCTTGATGGAGGGGGCCGCCTACGAGCAGTACTTC. As protein: CASSLMEGAAYEQYF. V gene TRBV11-1 combines with J gene TRBJ2-7; weak D call: TRBD1 (7 bases). This CDR3 spans 15 amino acids. Trimming cost V 3 bases and J 2 bases, with 14 bases left between them. Germline V gene data show CDR1 as SGHAT and CDR2 as FQDESV (reference sequence).

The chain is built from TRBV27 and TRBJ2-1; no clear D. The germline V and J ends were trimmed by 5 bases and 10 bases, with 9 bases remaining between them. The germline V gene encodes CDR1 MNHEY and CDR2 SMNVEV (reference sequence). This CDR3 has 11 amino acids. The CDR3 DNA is TGTGCCAGCAGTCCCCCCCCAGAGCAGTTCTTC. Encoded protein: CASSPPPEQFF.

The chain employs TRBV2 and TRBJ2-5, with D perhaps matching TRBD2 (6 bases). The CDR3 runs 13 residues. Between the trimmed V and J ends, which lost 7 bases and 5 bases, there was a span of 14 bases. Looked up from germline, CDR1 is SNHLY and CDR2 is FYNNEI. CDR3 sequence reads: CASNRNGGETQYF. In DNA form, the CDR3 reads TGTGCCAGCAACAGAAATGGAGGGGAGACCCAGTACTTC.

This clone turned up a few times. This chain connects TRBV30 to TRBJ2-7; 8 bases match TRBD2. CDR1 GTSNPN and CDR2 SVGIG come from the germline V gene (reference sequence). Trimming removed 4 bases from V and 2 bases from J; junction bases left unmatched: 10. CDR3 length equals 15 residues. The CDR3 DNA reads TGTGCCTGGACCAAGGACGCGGGAGGCCCCTACGAGCAGTACTTC. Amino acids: CAWTKDAGGPYEQYF. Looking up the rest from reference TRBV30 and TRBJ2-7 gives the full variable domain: SQTIHQWPATLVQPVGSPLSLECTVEGTSNPNLYWYRQAAGRGLQLLFYSVGIGQISSEVPQNLSASRPQDRQFILSSKKLLLSDSGFYLCAWTKDAGGPYEQYFGPGTRLTVT.

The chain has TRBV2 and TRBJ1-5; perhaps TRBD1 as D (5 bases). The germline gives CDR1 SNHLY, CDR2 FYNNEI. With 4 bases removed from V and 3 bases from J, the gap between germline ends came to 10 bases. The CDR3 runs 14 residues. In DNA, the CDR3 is TGTGCCAGCAGTGTCGGTGGGGCCAATCAGCCCCAGCATTTT. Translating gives CASSVGGANQPQHF.

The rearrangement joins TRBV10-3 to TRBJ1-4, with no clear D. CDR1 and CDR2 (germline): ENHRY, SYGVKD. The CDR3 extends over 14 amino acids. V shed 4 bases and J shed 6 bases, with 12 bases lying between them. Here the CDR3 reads CAISGPQPYEKLFF. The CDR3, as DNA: TGTGCCATCAGTGGCCCACAGCCATATGAAAAACTGTTTTTT.

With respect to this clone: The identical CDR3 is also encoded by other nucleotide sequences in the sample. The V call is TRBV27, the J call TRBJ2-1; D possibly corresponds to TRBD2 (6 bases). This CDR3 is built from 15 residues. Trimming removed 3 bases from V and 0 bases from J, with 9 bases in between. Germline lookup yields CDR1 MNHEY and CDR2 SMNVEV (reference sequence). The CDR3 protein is CASSFGGSSYNEQFF. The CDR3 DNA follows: TGTGCCAGCAGTTTCGGGGGAAGCTCCTACAATGAGCAGTTCTTC.

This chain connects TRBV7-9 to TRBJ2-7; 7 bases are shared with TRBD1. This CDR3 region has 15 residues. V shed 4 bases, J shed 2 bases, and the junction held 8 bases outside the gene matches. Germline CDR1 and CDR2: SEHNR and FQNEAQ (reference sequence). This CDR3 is CASSSPDRSTYEQYF. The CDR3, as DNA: TGTGCCAGCAGCTCCCCGGACAGGAGTACCTACGAGCAGTACTTC.

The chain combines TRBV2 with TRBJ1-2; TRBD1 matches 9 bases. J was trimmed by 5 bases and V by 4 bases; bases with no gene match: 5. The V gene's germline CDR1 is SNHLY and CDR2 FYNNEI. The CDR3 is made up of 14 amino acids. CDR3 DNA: TGTGCCAGCAGTGTTGTGGGACAGGGATATGGCTACACCTTC. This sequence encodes CASSVVGQGYGYTF.

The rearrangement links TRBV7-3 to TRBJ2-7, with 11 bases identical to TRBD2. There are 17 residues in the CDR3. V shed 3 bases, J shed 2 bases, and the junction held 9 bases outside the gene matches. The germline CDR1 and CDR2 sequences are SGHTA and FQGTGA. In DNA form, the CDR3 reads TGTGCCAGCAGCTTGGTAGCGGGAGGGCTTAAGGCCTACGAGCAGTACTTC. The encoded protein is CASSLVAGGLKAYEQYF.

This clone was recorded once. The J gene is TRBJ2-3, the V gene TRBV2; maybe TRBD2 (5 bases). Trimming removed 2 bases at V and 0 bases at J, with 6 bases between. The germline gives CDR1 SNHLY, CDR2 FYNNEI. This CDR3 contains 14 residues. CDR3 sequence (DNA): TGTGCCAGCAGTGAACAGCGGAGCACAGATACGCAGTATTTT. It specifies CASSEQRSTDTQYF.

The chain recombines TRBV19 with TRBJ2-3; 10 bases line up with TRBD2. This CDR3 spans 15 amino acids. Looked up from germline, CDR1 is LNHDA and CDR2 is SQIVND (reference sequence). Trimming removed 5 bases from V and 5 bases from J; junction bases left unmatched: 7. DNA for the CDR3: TGTGCCAGTAGTCGACTAGCGGGTCAGATAGATACGCAGTATTTT. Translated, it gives CASSRLAGQIDTQYF.

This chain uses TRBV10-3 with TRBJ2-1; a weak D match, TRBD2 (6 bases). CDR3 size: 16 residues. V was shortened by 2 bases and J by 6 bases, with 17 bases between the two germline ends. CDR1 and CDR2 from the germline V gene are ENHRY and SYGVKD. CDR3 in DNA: TGTGCCATCAGTGAGCCCGGAGGGCCGGGTAGCAATGAGCAGTTCTTC. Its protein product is CAISEPGGPGSNEQFF.

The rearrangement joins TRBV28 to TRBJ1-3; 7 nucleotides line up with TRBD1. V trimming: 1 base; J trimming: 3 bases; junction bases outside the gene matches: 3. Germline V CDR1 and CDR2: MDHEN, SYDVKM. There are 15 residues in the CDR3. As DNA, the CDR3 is TGTGCCAGCAGTTTATCTACAGGGGTTGGAAACACCATATATTTT. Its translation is CASSLSTGVGNTIYF. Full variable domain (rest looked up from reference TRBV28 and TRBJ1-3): DVKVTQSSRYLVKRTGEKVFLECVQDMDHENMFWYRQDPGLGLRLIYFSYDVKMKEKGDIPEGYSVSREKKERFSLILESASTNQTSMYLCASSLSTGVGNTIYFGEGSWLTVV.

CDR3 in amino acids: CASSEAPAGFGELFF. The CDR3 nucleotides are TGTGCCAGCAGTGAAGCTCCAGCGGGATTCGGGGAGCTGTTTTTT. The chain combines TRBV2 with TRBJ2-2; 7 bases line up with TRBD2. The CDR3 length is 15 residues. V was clipped by 0 bases and J by 7 bases; unmatched bases: 5. The germline V gene encodes CDR1 SNHLY and CDR2 FYNNEI.

The chain's CDR3 is CASSVEGTGRAQFF. CDR3 DNA sequence: TGTGCCAGCAGCGTAGAGGGGACAGGGAGGGCGCAGTTCTTC. The V and J genes are TRBV9 and TRBJ2-1, with 9 bases lining up with TRBD1. Germline V gene data show CDR1 as SGDLS and CDR2 as YYNGEE. This CDR3 contains 14 residues. J lost 12 bases, V lost 0 bases, and 7 bases had no gene match.

Here the CDR3 DNA reads TGCGCCAGCAATCGCGGGACCAGCACAGATACGCAGTATTTT. It yields the protein CASNRGTSTDTQYF. The chain recombines TRBV5-1 with TRBJ2-3; D perhaps matches TRBD2 (6 bases). The V end lost 6 bases, the J end lost 0 bases, and 11 bases lay between the germline ends. This CDR3 comprises 14 residues. Germline CDR1 reads SGHRS; CDR2 reads YFSETQ.